In its sample, the clone carrying this TCR beta chain was seen a few times. Its antigen is unidentified. This CDR3 has 16 amino acids. The germline V gene encodes CDR1 MGHRA and CDR2 YSYEKL. V was trimmed by 1 base and J by 0 bases, leaving 9 bases between them. Isolated RNA was reverse transcribed in full, so expressed TCRB transcripts were sequenced. The repertoire was sequenced with immunoSEQ multiplex PCR; TCRdb's copy has only in-frame clones and lacks some. Of approximately 730,000 clones detected, over 10% appear once; the ten largest clones hold around 0.022%. The data were taken from a study of beta chain features in type 1 diabetes. Study-level results: Moderately but significantly shorter TCRB CDR3s were found in Type 1 diabetes patients in all four CD4+ subsets.

Source material: naive CD4+ T cells from blood. This chain joins TRBV4-1 and TRBJ1-4; the D is unclear. This TCR derives from a man aged 18 to 30 with type 1 diabetes. The CDR3 nucleotides are TGCGCCAGCAGCCAAGGCCCGGCTGCAACTAATGAAAAACTGTTTTTT. It translates to CASSQGPAATNEKLFF.